Sequencing of this T cell receptor beta chain was carried out in a study of blood T cells in healthy people across ages (dated by TCRdb to between 2015 and 2017). Notes on the research overall: In model experiments, template switching captured about one uniquely barcoded TCR beta cDNA molecule for every two T cells. To track age-related changes in TCR beta repertoire diversity, the study relied on deep sequencing normalized with unique cDNA molecular identifiers. Four age groups were formed from the donors: young (average around 15 years), middle-aged (just under 40), aged (under 70) and long-lived (82). Two additional independent replicas of 1 million unique cDNA reads from the same blood draw were analyzed for two donors (one aged 18 to 30 and one aged 80 or older). Points the paper makes about the study in general: The percentage of naive T cells measured by flow cytometry correlated strongly with observed TCR beta diversity. Because donor CMV infection status was unknown, age-related changes in expanded clonotypes were potentially confounded. Estimates of total diversity based on one million sequenced T cells were considered lower bounds and underestimates. As age increased, observed TCR beta diversity per million T cells dropped in a roughly linear way, and a significant reduction was already evident by age around 41. Compared with the aged group, the long-lived group had more naive CD4+ T cells, fewer expanded clones and increased TCR diversity, suggesting age selection. Because profiling used bulk unsorted PBMCs, naive and antigen-experienced compartments could not be compared conclusively.

Donors were about 36 systemically healthy Caucasian individuals from Russia aged roughly 6 to 90 years. Each donor gave 8 to 10 milliliters of peripheral blood, collected into EDTA-treated Vacutainer tubes. PBMCs were isolated by Ficoll-Paque density-gradient centrifugation, with at least 7 million obtained per sample. Total RNA, at least 6 micrograms per sample, was extracted from PBMCs with Trizol reagent. Naive CD45RAhigh/CD27high T cell percentages were measured by flow cytometry on a PBMC aliquot from every donor. The junction shows trimming of 1 base on V and 4 bases on J, and the gene matches do not reach 7 bases of it. Inclusive of the bounding cysteine and phenylalanine, the CDR3 is 16 residues long. Only the CDR3 region is kept as DNA, spanning 48 bases read in frame from base 1. CDR1 and CDR2, per the germline V gene, are MNHNS and SASEGT. Library preparation was by 5' RACE. The listed sequencing device is Illumina HiSeq 2500. The second PCR ran for about 6 to 12 cycles and used a J-beta primer mix along with a sample-barcoded 5' primer. A unique molecular identifier was introduced onto each TCR beta cDNA molecule by a template-switch 5' adaptor carrying 12 random nucleotides. At least 3 million CDR3-containing paired-end reads were obtained from each sample. The Mint cDNA synthesis kit, primed by a TRBC-specific oligonucleotide, was used to synthesize first-strand cDNA from all RNA. After uracil-DNA glycosylase treatment, a first 18-cycle PCR used universal primers M1SS and BC2_uni_R on all cDNA. Per the source publication's procedure: Normalization of each sample was performed by random selection of 1 million high-quality reads, each carrying a distinct molecular identifier. Instead of being binned into consensus sequences, reads that shared molecular identifiers were thrown out. MiTCR, run with a Q25 quality threshold and the strictest error-elimination algorithm, handled CDR3 identification, clonotype clustering and error correction. A nonparametric unseen species model using Euler transformation provided a lower-bound estimate of total TCR beta diversity. In-frame beta chains were kept once TCRdb had trimmed the public reads at Q25 with fastp and called clones with MiXCR. Rows matching on CDR3 protein sequence are summarized as one entry with the most common DNA and genes. The V and J calls shown here were made by TCRdb, not taken from the authors' results. This sample lists 760,000 or so distinct CDR3 sequences; around 25% were detected once. Clones ranked in the top ten supply roughly a tenth of the sample.

This clonotype showed up just a few times. Its antigen is unknown. No much larger clone exists at a distance of one base, and base qualities are not known. Separately, the same data were catalogued under a study of T cells of mothers and their children. Drawing on the second study: Nine systemically healthy Caucasian individuals served as donors, namely three mothers together with their six children. cDNA synthesis used all of the extracted RNA, with 1.5 ug of RNA in each 15 ul reaction. In the second PCR, the M1S primer added sample barcodes and 2-4 random nucleotides. Over 8.5 million TCR beta CDR3 reads were obtained for each mother, and millions of reads were obtained for each child. In both related and unrelated pairs, thymic selection shapes the output of TCR recombination in a similar way, with inherited differences having only a minor effect. Normalized repertoire overlap was always found to be slightly, but never significantly, higher in related mother-child pairs than in unrelated mother-child pairs. No persistent microchimeric T cell clones were found, with a detection sensitivity of approximately 100 clones per million clonotypes. In the study, deep NGS was used to compare the TCR beta repertoires of mothers and children, and features distinguishing related mother-child pairs from unrelated individuals were sought. The mean age was about 38 +/- 4 years for the mothers and about 10 +/- 4 years for the children. After adapters were ligated using NEBNext reagents, the libraries underwent 100+100 nt paired-end sequencing on an Illumina HiSeq 2000. Mother and child libraries were prepared a month apart and sequenced in separate runs to prevent cross-contamination. Each donor had between about 450,000 and 2,300,000 distinct TCR beta clonotypes identified. Naive TCR beta clonotypes were estimated from low-frequency clonotypes matched to each donor's FACS-determined naive share, without sorting.

The receptor was derived from a boy under 18 in good health. The sequence joins TRBV6-1 to TRBJ2-5; TRBD2 matches 9 bases in the middle. The sample was blood. The encoded CDR3 is CASSEEAGGPRETQYF. In nucleotide form, the sequence is TGTGCCAGCAGTGAAGAGGCGGGAGGGCCCCGAGAGACCCAGTACTTC.